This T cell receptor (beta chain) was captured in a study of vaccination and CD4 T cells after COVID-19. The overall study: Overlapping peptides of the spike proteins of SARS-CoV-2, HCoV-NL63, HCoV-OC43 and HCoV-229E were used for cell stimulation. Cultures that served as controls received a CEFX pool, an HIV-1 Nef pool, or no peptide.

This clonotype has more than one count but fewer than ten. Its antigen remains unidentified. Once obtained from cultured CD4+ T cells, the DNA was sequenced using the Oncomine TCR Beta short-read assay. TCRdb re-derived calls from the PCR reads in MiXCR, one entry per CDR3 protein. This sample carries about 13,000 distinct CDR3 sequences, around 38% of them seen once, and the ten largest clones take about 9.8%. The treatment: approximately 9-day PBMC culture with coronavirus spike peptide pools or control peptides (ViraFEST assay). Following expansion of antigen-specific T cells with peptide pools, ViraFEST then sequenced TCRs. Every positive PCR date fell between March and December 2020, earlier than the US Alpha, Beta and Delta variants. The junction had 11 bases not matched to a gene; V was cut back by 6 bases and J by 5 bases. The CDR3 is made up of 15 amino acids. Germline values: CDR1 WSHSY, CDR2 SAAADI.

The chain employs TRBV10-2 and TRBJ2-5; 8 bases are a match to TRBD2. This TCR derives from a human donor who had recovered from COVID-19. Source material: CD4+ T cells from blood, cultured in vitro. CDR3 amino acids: CASSRLAINGETQYF. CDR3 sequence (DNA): TGCGCCAGCAGCAGACTAGCGATTAATGGGGAGACCCAGTACTTC.